Each of the 20 T cell receptor beta chains below was sequenced from the same sample in a study of CD8 T cells in ankylosing spondylitis. Using its own MiXCR run on the 5' RACE reads, TCRdb lists one record per CDR3 protein. This sample has some 270,000 distinct CDR3 sequences, with 15% to 20% found just once. The sample was blood, either unsorted or a sorted T cell fraction (not recorded which). Source of these receptors: a male donor with ankylosing spondylitis or in good health (not recorded which).

The genes are TRBV7-6 and TRBJ1-1, with D possibly being TRBD1 (5 bases). With 2 bases removed from V and 10 bases from J, the gap between germline ends came to 17 bases. This CDR3 spans 14 amino acids. CDR1 and CDR2 (germline): SGHVS, FNYEAQ. In DNA form, the CDR3 reads TGTGCCAGCAGCTTATATGGGGACGCCTCAGGAGCTTTCTTT. Protein sequence: CASSLYGDASGAFF.

V and J are TRBV29-1 and TRBJ2-2; a possible D gene is TRBD1 (6 bases). The CDR3 is 13 residues long. Germline V lookup: CDR1 SQVTM, CDR2 ANQGSEA. Trimming shortened V by 2 bases and J by 6 bases, and 10 bases separated the two germline ends. DNA for the CDR3: TGCAGCGTTGAACATCAGGGGTCCGGGGAGCTGTTTTTT. This sequence encodes CSVEHQGSGELFF.

The sample holds many counts of this clonotype. The chain is built from TRBV10-2 and TRBJ2-5, with D unclear. V was shortened by 6 bases and J by 5 bases, with 7 bases between the two germline ends. The CDR3 extends over 11 amino acids. CDR1 is WSHSY and CDR2 is SAAADI in the germline V gene. CDR3 nucleotide sequence: TGCGCCAGCAGGGATTTGGAGACCCAGTACTTC. Its protein product is CASRDLETQYF.

The chain uses TRBV5-5 and TRBJ2-5; D remains unclear. The CDR3 is 13 amino acids. The V end lost 0 bases, the J end lost 0 bases, and 3 bases lay between the germline ends. Germline assignment: CDR1 SGHKS and CDR2 YYEKEE (reference sequence). CDR3 region: CASSLDNQETQYF. In DNA, the CDR3 is TGTGCCAGCAGCTTGGACAACCAAGAGACCCAGTACTTC.

The chain combines TRBV12-3 or TRBV12-4 with TRBJ2-7; D may be TRBD2 (5 bases). This CDR3 contains 16 residues. V was clipped by 6 bases and J by 3 bases, with 21 bases between them. Here the CDR3 DNA reads TGTGCCAGCAGCTTTTACGGGGAGCGCAGGAGCTACGAGCAGTACTTC. This gives the protein CASSFYGERRSYEQYF.

The chain joins TRBV9 to TRBJ2-1, with TRBD2 matching 10 bases. Germline values: CDR1 SGDLS, CDR2 YYNGEE. The CDR3 length is 15 residues. V lost 5 bases, J lost 6 bases, and 8 bases stayed unmatched. CDR3 loop: CASRPTSGVSNEQFF. As DNA, the CDR3 is TGTGCCAGCAGACCAACTAGCGGGGTTAGCAATGAGCAGTTCTTC. Variable domain in full (rest from reference TRBV9 and TRBJ2-1): DSGVTQTPKHLITATGQRVTLRCSPRSGDLSVYWYQQSLDQGLQFLIQYYNGEERAKGNILERFSAQQFPDLHSELNLSSLELGDSALYFCASRPTSGVSNEQFFGPGTRLTVL.

Notes on this clonotype: A much larger clone differs by one base, so this may be a read error. CDR3: CASSPTGGGNYEQCF. The CDR3 coding sequence is TGTGCCAGCAGCCCGACAGGGGGTGGTAACTACGAGCAGTGCTTC. V and J are TRBV7-9 and TRBJ2-7, with 9 bases that match TRBD1. This CDR3 is 15 amino acids long. Germline-derived CDR1 and CDR2 are SEHNR and FQNEAQ (reference sequence).

The genes are TRBV25-1 and TRBJ2-1; 7 nucleotides match TRBD2. V lost 2 bases to trimming and J lost 5 bases; unmatched junction nucleotides: 6. Germline CDR1 MGHDK, CDR2 SYGVNS. This CDR3 is built from 15 residues. The CDR3 sequence: CASSETSDTNNEQFF. The CDR3 nucleotides read TGTGCCAGCAGTGAAACTAGCGATACCAACAATGAGCAGTTCTTC.

The rearrangement links TRBV5-6 to TRBJ1-2; 10 bases align to TRBD1. After removal of 4 bases from V and 3 bases from J, the junction contained 9 bases not matched to a gene. Per the germline V gene, CDR1 is SGHDT and CDR2 is YYEEEE. This CDR3 contains 16 residues. CDR3 in amino acids: CASSIRGQGQHYGYTF. In nucleotides, the CDR3 is TGTGCCAGCAGCATCCGGGGACAGGGGCAGCACTATGGCTACACCTTC.

This clonotype came up many times. The chain couples TRBV12-3 or TRBV12-4 to TRBJ2-3; D remains ambiguous. This CDR3 has 15 residues. V was shortened by 1 base and J by 1 base, with 9 bases between the two germline ends. The CDR3 protein is CASSLGRPRTDTQYF. CDR3 DNA sequence: TGTGCCAGCAGTTTAGGCCGTCCTCGCACAGATACGCAGTATTTT.

The J gene is TRBJ1-6, the V gene TRBV9; D unclear. The length of the CDR3 is 15 residues. V lost 2 bases and J 0 bases, leaving 6 bases between the germline ends. CDR1 is SGDLS and CDR2 is YYNGEE in the germline V gene. CDR3 residues: CASSVSGSYNSPLHF. DNA of the CDR3: TGTGCCAGCAGCGTCTCTGGCTCCTATAATTCACCCCTCCACTTT.

The chain employs TRBV4-3 and TRBJ2-4, with a weak D call TRBD1 (6 bases). The V end was cut by 2 bases, the J end by 7 bases, with 15 bases between. The CDR3 runs to 15 residues. The V gene's germline CDR1 is LGHNA and CDR2 YSLEER. The DNA for the CDR3 is TGCGCCAGCAGCCAATATGGGGGCACGGGGAACATTCAGTACTTC. It specifies CASSQYGGTGNIQYF.

This clonotype has only a few counts. The chain joins TRBV5-6 to TRBJ2-3; possible D gene TRBD2, 5 bases. The CDR3 is made up of 16 amino acids. Trimming took 0 bases from V and 5 from J, leaving 16 bases between them. Germline V gives CDR1 SGHDT, CDR2 YYEEEE. This CDR3 reads CASSLGAGSEKDTQYF. The DNA of the CDR3 is TGTGCCAGCAGCTTGGGGGCCGGTAGCGAGAAAGATACGCAGTATTTT.

The V call is TRBV29-1, the J call TRBJ1-2; 8 bases match TRBD1. The CDR3 is made up of 15 amino acids. With 3 bases clipped from V and 8 bases from J, the junction kept 14 bases outside the gene matches. Germline V gene data show CDR1 as SQVTM and CDR2 as ANQGSEA. The chain's CDR3 is CSVEDTGTGAGGYTF. CDR3 DNA sequence: TGCAGCGTTGAGGACACCGGGACAGGAGCGGGCGGCTACACCTTC.

This clonotype came up a few times. The chain links TRBV6-5 to TRBJ2-7, with TRBD1 matching 8 bases. From germline, CDR1 is MNHEY and CDR2 SVGAGI. Trimming removed 7 bases from V and 6 bases from J; junction bases left unmatched: 8. The CDR3 extends over 13 amino acids. CDR3 amino acids: CASTFGQGTEQYF. The CDR3 nucleotides are TGTGCCAGCACGTTTGGACAGGGTACCGAGCAGTACTTC.

The V and J genes are TRBV29-1 and TRBJ2-1; TRBD1 matches 7 bases. The CDR3 is made up of 16 amino acids. In germline, CDR1 is SQVTM, CDR2 ANQGSEA. Trimming took 6 bases from V and 5 from J; bases not matched to a gene: 16. The chain's CDR3 is CSVDSLWDSTDNEQFF. As DNA, the CDR3 is TGCAGCGTAGACTCCCTATGGGACAGTACAGACAATGAGCAGTTCTTC.

This clonotype has a handful of counts. The chain is built from TRBV5-6 and TRBJ1-1; 8 bases match TRBD1. The trim removed 0 bases at V and 4 bases at J, leaving 5 bases unmatched. The CDR3 spans 15 residues. CDR1 and CDR2 from the germline V gene are SGHDT and YYEEEE. CDR3 sequence: CASSLAGGLGTEAFF. CDR3 DNA sequence: TGTGCCAGCAGCTTGGCAGGGGGCCTCGGCACTGAAGCTTTCTTT.

This clonotype has ten or more counts. The rearrangement links TRBV9 to TRBJ1-6; possibly TRBD1 for D (5 bases). V shed 0 bases and J shed 0 bases, with 10 bases lying between them. Germline V gives CDR1 SGDLS, CDR2 YYNGEE. CDR3 length equals 17 residues. The CDR3 DNA follows: TGTGCCAGCAGCGTAGATGGGGGGACCTCCTATAATTCACCCCTCCACTTT. It codes for CASSVDGGTSYNSPLHF.

The rearrangement joins TRBV3-1 to TRBJ1-5, with D perhaps TRBD1 (5 bases). Per the germline V gene, CDR1 is LGHDT and CDR2 is YNNKEL (reference sequence). The germline V and J ends were trimmed by 1 base and 7 bases, with 11 bases remaining between them. CDR3 length: 14 residues. Written as DNA, the CDR3 is TGTGCCAGCAGCCAAGCGGCAGGGTTCCAGCCCCAGCATTTT. Translated: CASSQAAGFQPQHF.

This clonotype was seen repeatedly, ten times or more. This rearrangement joins TRBV25-1 to TRBJ2-2; no clear D. Germline CDR1 MGHDK, CDR2 SYGVNS. Trimming shortened V by 7 bases and J by 2 bases, and 2 bases separated the two germline ends. CDR3 length: 11 amino acids. CDR3 in DNA: TGTGCCAGCACCAACACCGGGGAGCTGTTTTTT. Protein: CASTNTGELFF. The variable domain in full, with the rest retrieved from reference TRBV25-1 and TRBJ2-2, is EADIYQTPRYLVIGTGKKITLECSQTMGHDKMYWYQQDPGMELHLIHYSYGVNSTEKGDLSSESTVSRIRTEHFPLTLESARPSHTSQYLCASTNTGELFFGEGSRLTVL.